What follows is one TCR beta chain and its context. The data were taken from a study of blood T cell repertoires in COVID-19. Study information: Samples came from the United States, Italy and Spain, spanning acute and convalescent COVID-19.

Repertoires were generated with immunoSEQ multiplex PCR, while TCRdb's copy carries only in-frame clones and drops some. The data show roughly 380,000 clones, approximately 89% seen once. Trimming shortened V by 2 bases and J by 4 bases, and 7 bases separated the two germline ends. The CDR3 spans 13 residues. Germline V CDR1 and CDR2: SGHTA, FQGTGA. The genes are TRBV7-3 and TRBJ2-3; TRBD1 is a possible D gene (6 bases). This sequence was found in a woman in her forties with COVID-19, enrolled during active disease. Sample: peripheral blood. The CDR3 nucleotides are TGTGCCAGCAGCTTACAGGGGTCAGATACGCAGTATTTT. It codes for CASSLQGSDTQYF. Full variable domain (remainder filled in from reference TRBV7-3 and TRBJ2-3): GAGVSQTPSNKVTEKGKYVELRCDPISGHTALYWYRQSLGQGPEFLIYFQGTGAADDSGLPNDRFFAVRPEGSVSTLKIQRTERGDSAVYLCASSLQGSDTQYFGPGTRLTVL.